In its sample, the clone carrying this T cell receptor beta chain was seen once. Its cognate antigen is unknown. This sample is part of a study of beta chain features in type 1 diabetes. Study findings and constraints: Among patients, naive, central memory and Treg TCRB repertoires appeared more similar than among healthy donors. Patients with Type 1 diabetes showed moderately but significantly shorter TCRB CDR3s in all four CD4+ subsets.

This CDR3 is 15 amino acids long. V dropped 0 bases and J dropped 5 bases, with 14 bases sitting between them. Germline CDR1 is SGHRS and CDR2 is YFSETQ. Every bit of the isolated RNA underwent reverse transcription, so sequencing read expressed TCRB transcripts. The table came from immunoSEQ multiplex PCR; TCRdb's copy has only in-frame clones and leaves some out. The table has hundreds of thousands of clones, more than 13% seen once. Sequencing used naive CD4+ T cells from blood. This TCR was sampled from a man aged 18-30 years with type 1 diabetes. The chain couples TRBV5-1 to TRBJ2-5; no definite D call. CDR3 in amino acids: CASSLEVLAKETQYF. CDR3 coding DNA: TGCGCCAGCAGCTTGGAAGTATTAGCTAAGGAGACCCAGTACTTC.